This T cell receptor (beta chain) comes out of a study of breast tumors, draining lymph nodes, adjacent tissues. Axillary draining lymph nodes of breast cancer patients supplied the node samples. General study results and limits: Findings are consistent with lymph node origin and intratumoral expansion of most tumor T cells. Tumors had less TCR diversity than lymph nodes, more than nontumor tissue. Luminal-like breast cancer showed significantly greater tumor-nontumor repertoire similarity than basal-like breast cancer did. Tumor T cell lymph node origin was a supported hypothesis, not proven.

This clonotype was counted between two and nine times. Its specificity is unknown. V lost 0 bases and J lost 3, with 8 bases in between. In germline, CDR1 is LGHDT, CDR2 YNNKEL (reference sequence). The CDR3 is 14 amino acids. Using its own MiXCR run on the multiplex PCR reads, TCRdb lists one record per CDR3 protein. The sample shows approximately 130,000 distinct CDR3 sequences, 21% of them seen only once. The sequence was obtained from a female donor with breast cancer. Some clones in this sample may be carry-over from other donors' samples. This chain joins TRBV3-1 and TRBJ1-2; the D is unclear. Source material: axillary lymph node tissue. As DNA, the CDR3 is TGTGCCAGCAGCCAAGACGGCAGAGACTATGGCTACACCTTC. Translated: CASSQDGRDYGYTF.